Listed here are 7 T cell receptor beta chains from one sample, sequenced in a study of beta chain features in type 1 diabetes. The entirety of the isolated RNA underwent reverse transcription, so expressed TCRB transcripts were sequenced. This table comes from immunoSEQ multiplex PCR, and its TCRdb copy is limited to in-frame clones, with some not included. The table has hundreds of thousands of clones, about 29% seen once. The sample consisted of naive CD4+ T cells from blood. Receptor source: a man aged 18 to 29 in good health.

This clone appeared a few times. The V and J genes are TRBV6-1 and TRBJ1-1; no clear D gene. Germline CDR1 is MNHNS and CDR2 is SASEGT. There are 11 residues in the CDR3. The V end lost 9 bases, the J end lost 11 bases, and 16 bases lay between the germline ends. CDR3 DNA sequence: TGTGCCAGTGAAAGGGTCGGAGCGGCTTTCTTT. This gives the protein CASERVGAAFF.

About this clone itself: Other DNA sequences from this sample encode an identical CDR3 as well. The chain combines TRBV29-1 with TRBJ2-3, with a tentative D call TRBD2 (6 bases). V lost 4 bases to trimming and J lost 5 bases, with 7 bases between them. Germline V gene sequence: CDR1 SQVTM, CDR2 ANQGSEA. The CDR3 spans 11 residues. The CDR3 coding sequence is TGCAGCGTTGGAGCGGGAGATACGCAGTATTTT. Its protein is CSVGAGDTQYF.

The chain uses TRBV6-5 and TRBJ2-5; 8 nucleotides line up with TRBD1. The CDR3 has 14 residues. Germline loops: CDR1 MNHEY, CDR2 SVGAGI. V shed 1 base, J shed 7 bases, and the junction held 5 bases outside the gene matches. The CDR3 DNA sequence: TGTGCCAGCAGTTACTTACAGGGGGAAGGGACCCAGTACTTC. Translating gives CASSYLQGEGTQYF.

The chain couples TRBV7-2 to TRBJ2-3; 9 positions match TRBD2. Per the germline V gene, CDR1 is SGHTA and CDR2 is FQGNSA. This CDR3 region has 16 residues. After removal of 5 bases from V and 4 bases from J, the junction contained 10 bases not matched to a gene. CDR3 loop: CASSTQWREGSDTQYF. DNA for the CDR3: TGTGCCAGCAGCACCCAGTGGCGGGAGGGCTCAGATACGCAGTATTTT.

This clone was detected only a few times. This chain joins TRBV11-2 and TRBJ2-3, with a tentative D call TRBD2 (5 bases). The V gene's germline CDR1 is SGHAT and CDR2 FQNNGV. The CDR3 loop spans 17 amino acids. V lost 2 bases to trimming and J lost 0 bases, with 15 bases between them. The CDR3, as DNA: TGTGCCAGCAGCTTACGAAGCGGCGGGCCGAGCACAGATACGCAGTATTTT. Protein product: CASSLRSGGPSTDTQYF. Based on the CDR3 plus reference TRBV11-2 and TRBJ2-3, the full variable domain is EAGVAQSPRYKIIEKRQSVAFWCNPISGHATLYWYQQILGQGPKLLIQFQNNGVVDDSQLPKDRFSAERLKGVDSTLKIQPAKLEDSAVYLCASSLRSGGPSTDTQYFGPGTRLTVL.

The CDR3: CSVRSTGEELYEQYF. The CDR3 DNA sequence: TGCAGCGTTCGATCTACAGGGGAGGAACTCTACGAGCAGTACTTC. This chain links TRBV29-1 with TRBJ2-7; D might be TRBD1 (7 bases). V lost 5 bases and J lost 3, with 20 bases in between. The CDR3 totals 15 residues. CDR1 and CDR2 (germline): SQVTM, ANQGSEA.

The rearrangement links TRBV27 to TRBJ2-6; D is possibly TRBD1 (6 bases). The V and J ends lost 2 bases and 0 bases respectively, with 14 bases between them. CDR1 MNHEY and CDR2 SMNVEV come from the germline V gene (reference sequence). The CDR3 is made up of 18 amino acids. CDR3 region: CASSLIGRGLSGANVLTF. In DNA form, the CDR3 reads TGTGCCAGCAGTTTAATAGGCAGGGGCCTCTCTGGGGCCAACGTCCTGACTTTC.